This T cell receptor (beta chain) was recovered during a study of blood T cell repertoires in COVID-19. Background on the study: T cells, B-cell-depleted T cells, or PBMCs supplied cDNA or gDNA.

The CDR3 runs to 21 residues. V trimming: 0 bases; J trimming: 2 bases; junction bases outside the gene matches: 16. Germline CDR1 LNHDA, CDR2 SQIVND (reference sequence). Participants were aged roughly 18 to 95 years, lived in 25 or so US areas, and enrolled virtually. For recovered donors of Cohort 3, there were two negative PCRs, clearance, or symptom resolution. The protocol was immunoSEQ multiplex PCR, while the TCRdb copy is restricted to in-frame clones and leaves out a portion. The table shows a few hundred thousand clones, with roughly four fifths occurring only once. The material sequenced was PBMCs or T cells enriched from blood (not recorded which). The origin of this receptor is a woman aged 45 to 65 who had recovered from COVID-19. The genes are TRBV19 and TRBJ1-5, with 10 positions matching TRBD1. The CDR3 here is CASSIDRHGMTGGVGNQPQHF. Here the CDR3 DNA reads TGTGCCAGTAGTATAGATCGCCATGGAATGACAGGGGGCGTCGGCAATCAGCCCCAGCATTTT.